One and the same sample provided the 2 T cell receptor beta chains below, sequenced in a study of PD-L1 blockade in urothelial cancer. Sequencing used immunoSEQ multiplex PCR; TCRdb keeps in-frame clones, though not all of them. The sample contains approximately 79,000 clones, approximately 86% of which appear only once. The source was PBMCs, collected around atezolizumab (anti-PD-L1) treatment. The receptor set was obtained from a woman aged 70-85 years with urothelial cancer.

CDR3 nucleotide sequence: TGTGCCAGCAGCTTAGTCGGGACTAGCGGGGGGACTCAAGAGACCCAGTACTTC. Translation: CASSLVGTSGGTQETQYF. The chain has TRBV7-2 and TRBJ2-5, with 15 bases that match TRBD2. The germline V gene encodes CDR1 SGHTA and CDR2 FQGNSA. The CDR3 runs to 18 residues. The ends lost 1 base at V and 2 bases at J; junction bases unmatched: 5.

This clone was observed once. The V gene is TRBV7-2, the J gene TRBJ2-3, with D maybe TRBD2 (5 bases). The V gene's germline CDR1 is SGHTA and CDR2 FQGNSA. The CDR3 contains 15 residues. V shed 1 base and J shed 2 bases, with 10 bases lying between them. CDR3 bases: TGTGCCAGCAGCTTAGGAGGGTCCGACACAGATACGCAGTATTTT. Its protein product is CASSLGGSDTDTQYF. Looking up the rest from reference TRBV7-2 and TRBJ2-3 gives the full variable domain: GAGVSQSPSNKVTEKGKDVELRCDPISGHTALYWYRQSLGQGLEFLIYFQGNSAPDKSGLPSDRFSAERTGGSVSTLTIQRTQQEDSAVYLCASSLGGSDTDTQYFGPGTRLTVL.